These 24 T cell receptor beta chains were all obtained from the same sample, sequenced in a study of type 1 regulatory T cells. TCRdb processed the reads anew with MiXCR; each CDR3 protein has one entry. The sample records about 69,000 distinct CDR3 sequences, roughly 20% being singletons. Broader study findings: Compared with non-type 1 regulatory T cells, type 1 regulatory T cells showed a more restricted TCR repertoire.

No antigen has been identified for these receptors. The sequenced sample consisted of cultured type 1 regulatory T (Tr1) cells, either the whole culture or a sorted fraction (not recorded which). The receptors were gathered from a human donor in good health.

The V call is TRBV6-5, the J call TRBJ2-2; 8 nucleotides line up with TRBD2. The V segment lost 2 bases and the J segment 7 bases; nucleotides outside the gene matches: 9. This CDR3 comprises 16 residues. The V gene's germline CDR1 is MNHEY and CDR2 SVGAGI. CDR3: CASSYVPSGLNGELFF. CDR3 nucleotides: TGTGCCAGCAGTTACGTACCTAGCGGGTTAAACGGGGAGCTGTTTTTT.

The chain has TRBV20-1 and TRBJ2-7; possible D gene TRBD2, 6 bases. The CDR3 sequence is 14 residues long. The V gene lost 8 bases and the J gene lost 2 bases, with 19 bases spanning the gap. Per the germline V gene, CDR1 is DFQATT and CDR2 is SNEGSKA (reference sequence). The CDR3 loop reads CSPLLARGAYEQYF. The CDR3 DNA follows: TGCAGTCCCCTCCTAGCGCGTGGAGCCTACGAGCAGTACTTC.

This clonotype was observed a few times. J is TRBJ2-3 and V is TRBV12-3 or TRBV12-4; D gene ambiguous. The CDR3 loop spans 13 amino acids. Trimming left V 7 bases short and J 7 bases short, with 15 bases between. The CDR3 reads CASTEVPRYTQYF. The DNA of the CDR3 is TGTGCCAGCACCGAAGTCCCGAGATATACGCAGTATTTT.

This chain joins TRBV21-1 and TRBJ1-1; TRBD1, as called in the table, went unchecked against the DNA. TRBV21-1 is marked as a pseudogene. The CDR3 is 12 amino acids. The CDR3 region has the DNA TGTGCCAGCAGCCCCAGGGGGGAGGGAGCTTTCTTT. Protein sequence: CASSPRGEGAFF.

This chain links TRBV29-1 with TRBJ2-7, with a weak D call TRBD2 (5 bases). The CDR3 has 12 residues. Germline CDR1 reads SQVTM; CDR2 reads ANQGSEA. The V end lost 4 bases, the J end lost 3 bases, and 10 bases lay between the germline ends. The CDR3 coding sequence is TGCAGCGTTGTAATGAGGGACTACGAGCAGTACTTC. Encoded protein: CSVVMRDYEQYF.

The chain links TRBV6-4 to TRBJ2-3, with unresolved D. V lost 0 bases, J lost 0 bases, and 7 bases lay in between. There are 15 residues in the CDR3. Germline CDR1 reads MRHNA; CDR2 reads SNTAGT. The CDR3 reads CASSDSTPSTDTQYF. CDR3 nucleotides: TGTGCCAGCAGTGACTCTACACCCAGCACAGATACGCAGTATTTT.

In this sample, this clonotype turned up many times. The chain joins TRBV28 to TRBJ1-2; D is possibly TRBD1 (5 bases). The CDR3 is made up of 13 amino acids. V was cut by 2 bases and J by 6 bases, with 10 bases left in between. Germline V gene data show CDR1 as MDHEN and CDR2 as SYDVKM. As DNA, the CDR3 is TGTGCCAGCAGTTTAAGGAGGGGAGATGGCTACACCTTC. Amino acid sequence: CASSLRRGDGYTF.

This clonotype showed up just a few times. V usage is TRBV18 and J usage is TRBJ2-1; D possibly corresponds to TRBD2 (5 bases). This CDR3 has 16 amino acids. CDR1 and CDR2 from the germline V gene are KGHSH and LQKENI. Trimming shortened V by 3 bases and J by 0 bases, and 12 bases separated the two germline ends. CDR3 region: CASSPPGTGSYNEQFF. CDR3 bases: TGTGCCAGCTCACCTCCGGGAACGGGCTCCTACAATGAGCAGTTCTTC.

This clonotype was picked up a small number of times. The gene calls are TRBV14 and TRBJ2-1, with 9 bases aligning to TRBD1. Per germline, CDR1 SGHDN and CDR2 FVKESK. The CDR3 runs 13 residues. V shed 4 bases, J shed 14 bases, and the junction held 9 bases outside the gene matches. The CDR3 reads CASSPGQGSIKFF. CDR3 DNA: TGTGCCAGCAGCCCCGGACAGGGGTCGATTAAGTTCTTC.

The chain is built from TRBV5-4 and TRBJ2-3, with 9 bases fitting TRBD2. The CDR3 runs 15 residues. With V trimmed by 3 bases and J by 1 base, 3 bases remained unmatched. Germline CDR1 SGHNT, CDR2 YYREEE (reference sequence). The DNA for the CDR3 is TGTGCCAGCAGCTATCGACTAGCGGGCACAGATACGCAGTATTTT. Translation: CASSYRLAGTDTQYF.

This clonotype was seen a few times. This rearrangement joins TRBV5-1 to TRBJ1-6; TRBD1 matches 9 bases. Germline assignment: CDR1 SGHRS and CDR2 YFSETQ. The CDR3 sequence is 15 residues long. V shed 4 bases, J shed 9 bases, and the junction held 8 bases outside the gene matches. For the CDR3, the DNA is TGCGCCAGCAGCCAGACAACGGACAGGGGTTCACCCCTCCACTTT. Residues: CASSQTTDRGSPLHF.

V is TRBV7-2 and J is TRBJ2-3; no reliable D call. CDR1 SGHTA and CDR2 FQGNSA come from the germline V gene. This CDR3 comprises 8 residues. The V gene lost 2 bases and the J gene lost 15 bases, with 3 bases spanning the gap. CDR3 DNA: TGTGCCAGCAGCTTAAAATATTTT. Translation: CASSLKYF.

This clonotype was seen more than once but under ten times. Here the CDR3 reads CASSLSRTLRGETQYF. The CDR3 bases are TGTGCCAGCAGTTTATCTCGGACCCTAAGGGGGGAGACCCAGTACTTC. The chain carries TRBV27 and TRBJ2-5; the D gene is possibly TRBD1 (6 bases). Trimming cost V 0 bases and J 5 bases, with 16 bases left between them. Looked up from germline, CDR1 is MNHEY and CDR2 is SMNVEV (reference sequence). This CDR3 region has 16 residues.

The V gene is TRBV6-5, the J gene TRBJ2-7, with D unresolved. This CDR3 is 11 amino acids long. Germline CDR1 MNHEY, CDR2 SVGAGI. V lost 2 bases and J 7 bases, leaving 6 bases between the germline ends. In DNA form, the CDR3 reads TGTGCCAGCAGTTACAAATGGGAGCAGTACTTC. Protein product: CASSYKWEQYF.

This clonotype has more than one count but fewer than ten. The rearrangement joins TRBV5-1 to TRBJ1-6; TRBD1 aligns across 9 bases. Germline loops: CDR1 SGHRS, CDR2 YFSETQ. The CDR3 sequence is 15 residues long. V gave up 3 bases and J gave up 7 bases; unmatched junction bases: 5. The CDR3 region has the DNA TGCGCCAGCAGCTGGGGGACAGGGACAAATTCACCCCTCCACTTT. Its protein is CASSWGTGTNSPLHF.

This clonotype came up a few times. The chain recombines TRBV7-8 with TRBJ2-7; TRBD2 matches 8 bases. Trimming cost V 5 bases and J 5 bases; bases outside gene matches: 17. There are 17 residues in the CDR3. Germline V lookup: CDR1 SGHVS, CDR2 FQNEAQ. CDR3 coding DNA: TGTGCCAGCAGCCAAAGGGCTAGCGGGCCTAGCTACGACGAGCAGTACTTC. This translates into CASSQRASGPSYDEQYF.

This clonotype came up a few times. The chain has TRBV7-8 and TRBJ2-7; D is ambiguous. In germline, CDR1 is SGHVS, CDR2 FQNEAQ. The CDR3 contains 13 residues. V was pared by 3 bases and J by 2 bases, with 8 bases between. CDR3 in DNA: TGTGCCAGCAGCTTCCAGGCAACCTACGAGCAGTACTTC. This codes for CASSFQATYEQYF.

This clonotype occurred a few times. The gene calls are TRBV5-1 and TRBJ1-1; D remains unclear. Trimming stripped 2 bases from V and 3 bases from J, with 8 bases between. CDR1 is SGHRS, CDR2 YFSETQ, per germline. This CDR3 region has 13 residues. The chain's CDR3 is CASSLQGDTEAFF. The CDR3 bases are TGCGCCAGCAGCTTACAAGGAGACACTGAAGCTTTCTTT.

The CDR3 loop reads CTLWTGVWYEQYF. As DNA, the CDR3 is TGTACCCTCTGGACAGGGGTGTGGTACGAGCAGTACTTC. The V gene is TRBV24-1, the J gene TRBJ2-7; 9 nucleotides agree with TRBD1. CDR1 and CDR2 (germline): KGHDR, SFDVKD. The length of the CDR3 is 13 residues.

The rearrangement links TRBV20-1 to TRBJ2-1; 7 positions match TRBD2. Germline loops: CDR1 DFQATT, CDR2 SNEGSKA (reference sequence). V lost 0 bases, J lost 3 bases, and 5 bases stayed unmatched. The CDR3 sequence is 15 residues long. The CDR3 region has the DNA TGCAGTGCTAGAGATCGTGGGGACTACTACAATGAGCAGTTCTTC. Residues: CSARDRGDYYNEQFF.

This clonotype was seen a few times. The rearrangement links TRBV6-5 to TRBJ1-6, with D possibly matching TRBD1 (6 bases). Trimming took off 6 bases at V and 0 bases at J, with 12 bases between the two ends. In germline, CDR1 is MNHEY, CDR2 SVGAGI. CDR3 length: 16 residues. The DNA for the CDR3 is TGTGCCAGCAGGCAGGGGCCCCGCTCCTATAATTCACCCCTCCACTTT. It encodes CASRQGPRSYNSPLHF.

The chain carries TRBV20-1 and TRBJ1-2; 9 nucleotides agree with TRBD1. Trimming at V came to 6 bases and at J to 4 bases, leaving 3 bases not matched to a gene. This CDR3 spans 12 amino acids. Per the germline V gene, CDR1 is DFQATT and CDR2 is SNEGSKA (reference sequence). CDR3 loop: CSATTGGYGYTF. CDR3 coding DNA: TGCAGTGCCACGACAGGGGGCTATGGCTACACCTTC.

This clonotype was seen a few times. The DNA for the CDR3 is TGTGCCAGCAGATCGACTAGCGGGATCTACAATGAGCAGTTCTTC. Translated: CASRSTSGIYNEQFF. J is TRBJ2-1 and V is TRBV7-9, with TRBD2 matching 11 bases. V was pared by 6 bases and J by 3 bases, with 4 bases of the junction left unmatched. Germline CDR1 SEHNR, CDR2 FQNEAQ (reference sequence). CDR3 length: 15 residues.

This clonotype was counted a few times. The chain couples TRBV5-1 to TRBJ1-2; 7 bases align to TRBD1. Trimming took 4 bases from V and 6 from J; bases not matched to a gene: 9. The CDR3 has 14 amino acids. Germline V CDR1 and CDR2: SGHRS, YFSETQ. The CDR3 reads CASSTRQGMDGYTF. The CDR3 nucleotides are TGCGCCAGCAGCACAAGACAGGGTATGGATGGCTACACCTTC.